What follows are 21 T cell receptor beta chains derived from one specimen sequenced in a study of blood T cell repertoires in COVID-19. Method: immunoSEQ multiplex PCR; TCRdb's copy keeps in-frame clones and lacks some. In the table there are 450,000 to 600,000 clones, 87% of which are singletons. Material for sequencing was PBMCs or T cells enriched from blood (not recorded which). These TCRs come from a woman aged 18-29 years who had recovered from COVID-19.

V usage is TRBV28 and J usage is TRBJ2-7, with 7 bases matching TRBD1. This CDR3 is 12 amino acids long. Trimming cost V 9 bases and J 5 bases; bases outside gene matches: 7. Germline CDR1 and CDR2: MDHEN and SYDVKM. The CDR3 nucleotides read TGTGCCAGTCGGACAGGATCAAACGAGCAGTACTTC. It codes for CASRTGSNEQYF.

This chain uses TRBV18 with TRBJ2-1, with 9 bases aligning to TRBD2. Germline CDR1 KGHSH, CDR2 LQKENI. Trimming at V came to 0 bases and at J to 6 bases, leaving 6 bases not matched to a gene. The CDR3 has 16 residues. The CDR3 nucleotides read TGTGCCAGCTCACCACCCGGGACTAGCACGGGCAATGAGCAGTTCTTC. Amino acids: CASSPPGTSTGNEQFF.

This chain links TRBV5-1 with TRBJ2-6, with 8 bases aligning to TRBD1. The CDR3 covers 17 residues. V trimming: 3 bases; J trimming: 0 bases; junction bases outside the gene matches: 5. CDR1 and CDR2 from the germline V gene are SGHRS and YFSETQ. DNA of the CDR3: TGCGCCAGCAGCTCCCAGGGGGCCCTCTCTGGGGCCAACGTCCTGACTTTC. Its translation: CASSSQGALSGANVLTF. Filled out from reference TRBV5-1 and TRBJ2-6, the complete variable domain reads KAGVTQTPRYLIKTRGQQVTLSCSPISGHRSVSWYQQTPGQGLQFLFEYFSETQRNKGNFPGRFSGRQFSNSRSEMNVSTLELGDSALYLCASSSQGALSGANVLTFGAGSRLTVL.

V is TRBV2 and J is TRBJ1-3; D unresolved. Trimming cost V 6 bases and J 0 bases, with 9 bases left between them. In germline, CDR1 is SNHLY, CDR2 FYNNEI. CDR3 length: 14 residues. CDR3 sequence (DNA): TGTGCCAGCAGGGCCTTATCCTCTGGAAACACCATATATTTT. Translation gives CASRALSSGNTIYF. The variable domain in full, completed from reference TRBV2 and TRBJ1-3, reads EPEVTQTPSHQVTQMGQEVILRCVPISNHLYFYWYRQILGQKVEFLVSFYNNEISEKSEIFDDQFSVERPDGSNFTLKIRSTKLEDSAMYFCASRALSSGNTIYFGEGSWLTVV.

The rearrangement joins TRBV7-9 to TRBJ2-5; 9 bases are shared with TRBD2. V trimming: 4 bases; J trimming: 5 bases; junction bases outside the gene matches: 8. Germline CDR1 is SEHNR and CDR2 is FQNEAQ (reference sequence). The CDR3 has 15 residues. DNA for the CDR3: TGTGCCAGCAGCTGGGCTAGCGGGGTTAAGGAGACCCAGTACTTC. It is translated as CASSWASGVKETQYF.

The V gene is TRBV19, the J gene TRBJ2-5; D remains ambiguous. CDR1 and CDR2 from the germline V gene are LNHDA and SQIVND (reference sequence). V lost 3 bases and J 2 bases, leaving 7 bases between the germline ends. This CDR3 has 13 amino acids. CDR3 in DNA: TGTGCCAGTAGTATCTCGCAGCAAGAGACCCAGTACTTC. Encoded protein: CASSISQQETQYF.

V gene TRBV10-3 combines with J gene TRBJ2-1; 7 bases align to TRBD2. The CDR3 contains 15 residues. Germline V gene lookup returns CDR1 ENHRY and CDR2 SYGVKD. The V segment lost 5 bases and the J segment 5 bases; nucleotides outside the gene matches: 9. DNA of the CDR3: TGTGCCATCAGTAGAGCGGGGTCTAAGAACAATGAGCAGTTCTTC. It is translated as CAISRAGSKNNEQFF.

This sequence joins TRBV11-2 and TRBJ1-5, with a weak D call TRBD1 (6 bases). Germline CDR1 SGHAT, CDR2 FQNNGV. CDR3 length: 15 residues. The V gene lost 1 base and the J gene lost 3 bases, with 10 bases spanning the gap. The DNA of the CDR3 is TGTGCCAGCAGCTTAGGAACAGGGCCCAATCAGCCCCAGCATTTT. This encodes CASSLGTGPNQPQHF.

This clone was counted between two and nine times. The rearrangement uses TRBV2 and TRBJ1-1; D gene uncertain. CDR1 SNHLY and CDR2 FYNNEI come from the germline V gene. Between the trimmed V and J ends, which lost 6 bases and 1 base, there was a span of 9 bases. This CDR3 has 13 amino acids. The CDR3 sequence: CASRADGNTEAFF. DNA for the CDR3: TGTGCCAGCAGGGCCGATGGGAACACTGAAGCTTTCTTT.

The chain employs TRBV10-3 and TRBJ1-1; possible D gene TRBD1, 5 bases. This CDR3 has 14 amino acids. Germline values: CDR1 ENHRY, CDR2 SYGVKD. Trimming cost V 6 bases and J 0 bases, with 11 bases left between them. CDR3 coding DNA: TGTGCCATCAGATCTACAGGTATGAACACTGAAGCTTTCTTT. Protein: CAIRSTGMNTEAFF.

This chain uses TRBV5-1 with TRBJ1-4, with D unclear. The CDR3 loop spans 13 amino acids. The V gene's germline CDR1 is SGHRS and CDR2 YFSETQ. Trimming removed 5 bases at V and 4 bases at J, with 9 bases between. CDR3 coding DNA: TGCGCCAGCAGGAGAGGCAGTAATGAAAAACTGTTTTTT. It translates to CASRRGSNEKLFF.

The genes are TRBV3-1 (or the pseudogene TRBV3-2) and TRBJ2-1; perhaps TRBD2 as D (7 bases). The CDR3 extends over 15 amino acids. CDR1 and CDR2 (germline): LGHDT, YNNKEL (reference sequence). Between the trimmed V and J ends, which lost 1 base and 2 bases, there was a span of 9 bases. The CDR3 DNA sequence: TGTGCCAGCAGCCAAGTCGGGGGGCCCTACAATGAGCAGTTCTTC. This encodes CASSQVGGPYNEQFF.

The chain combines TRBV7-9 with TRBJ2-2; possible D gene TRBD1, 5 bases. This CDR3 contains 18 residues. Trimming stripped 7 bases from V and 0 bases from J, with 21 bases between. Germline V gene lookup returns CDR1 SEHNR and CDR2 FQNEAQ (reference sequence). The CDR3 DNA is TGTGCCAGCACCGAAAAAAGACAGATCTCTGCGAACACCGGGGAGCTGTTTTTT. As protein: CASTEKRQISANTGELFF.

This clone came up a few times. The rearrangement uses TRBV28 and TRBJ1-2; D is uncertain. With 2 bases removed from V and 6 bases from J, the gap between germline ends came to 10 bases. The CDR3 is 13 residues long. The germline gives CDR1 MDHEN, CDR2 SYDVKM. This chain's CDR3 is CASSLRGGHGYTF. The CDR3 coding sequence is TGTGCCAGCAGTTTACGCGGAGGGCATGGCTACACCTTC.

The rearrangement joins TRBV5-6 to TRBJ1-1, with TRBD1 matching over 9 bases. V shed 5 bases, J shed 5 bases, and the junction held 10 bases outside the gene matches. The CDR3 loop spans 15 amino acids. Germline loops: CDR1 SGHDT, CDR2 YYEEEE. CDR3 sequence reads: CASSPQTGTGTEAFF. CDR3 DNA: TGTGCCAGCAGTCCTCAGACAGGGACAGGGACTGAAGCTTTCTTT.

A single count supports this clone. V gene TRBV5-1 combines with J gene TRBJ1-2, with D tentatively TRBD1 (5 bases). Germline values: CDR1 SGHRS, CDR2 YFSETQ. There are 14 residues in the CDR3. Deletions cut 4 bases from V and 4 bases from J, with 14 bases between. DNA for the CDR3: TGCGCCAGCAGCCCGGGAGAGGGGTCCTATGGCTACACCTTC. Translation gives CASSPGEGSYGYTF.

J is TRBJ2-2 and V is TRBV21-1; TRBD1 was called by the table and not checked on the DNA. TRBV21-1 is shown as a pseudogene. There are 15 residues in the CDR3. CDR3 DNA sequence: TGTGCCAGCACCCAGGAAGATATGAACACCGGGGAGCTGTTTTTT. The encoded protein is CASTQEDMNTGELFF.

V gene TRBV7-9 combines with J gene TRBJ1-3; 12 nucleotides align to TRBD1. The trim removed 5 bases at V and 4 bases at J, leaving 15 bases unmatched. In germline, CDR1 is SEHNR, CDR2 FQNEAQ (reference sequence). This CDR3 has 19 residues. For the CDR3, the DNA is TGTGCCAGCAGCGAACCGATGGGACAGGGGGCATCTTCGGGAAACACCATATATTTT. Protein: CASSEPMGQGASSGNTIYF.

The chain links TRBV30 to TRBJ1-2, with no clear D. V was shortened by 5 bases and J by 4 bases, with 14 bases between the two germline ends. Germline CDR1 is GTSNPN and CDR2 is SVGIG (reference sequence). The CDR3 length is 13 residues. As DNA, the CDR3 is TGTGCCTGGCTCCGCCGCGGTCCCTATGGCTACACCTTC. Amino acids: CAWLRRGPYGYTF. Variable domain in full (rest from reference TRBV30 and TRBJ1-2): SQTIHQWPATLVQPVGSPLSLECTVEGTSNPNLYWYRQAAGRGLQLLFYSVGIGQISSEVPQNLSASRPQDRQFILSSKKLLLSDSGFYLCAWLRRGPYGYTFGSGTRLTVV.

The chain joins TRBV19 to TRBJ2-1; D possibly corresponds to TRBD2 (5 bases). CDR1 is LNHDA and CDR2 is SQIVND in the germline V gene (reference sequence). CDR3 size: 14 residues. The germline V and J ends were trimmed by 6 bases and 2 bases, with 11 bases remaining between them. The CDR3: CASSLRVPYNEQFF. The CDR3 region has the DNA TGTGCCAGTAGCCTGCGGGTCCCCTACAATGAGCAGTTCTTC.

The genes are TRBV7-8 and TRBJ2-5, with 7 bases fitting TRBD2. CDR1 is SGHVS, CDR2 FQNEAQ, per germline. The CDR3 is 15 amino acids. V trimming: 5 bases; J trimming: 2 bases; junction bases outside the gene matches: 8. CDR3 protein: CASSPLRLAQETQYF. CDR3 coding DNA: TGTGCCAGCAGCCCCCTTAGACTAGCTCAAGAGACCCAGTACTTC.